These 20 T cell receptor beta chains were sequenced from one sample in a study of T cells in Graves' hyperthyroidism and ophthalmopathy. The CDR3 regions of TCR beta were amplified from RNA transcripts. The HTBI set primed first-round TCR CDR3 RT-PCR. TCRdb analysed the multiplex PCR reads with MiXCR anew, one entry per CDR3 protein. The sample lists roughly 570,000 distinct CDR3 sequences; about half were seen once. Sequencing was carried out using peripheral blood or thyroid tissue (not recorded which). The receptors stem from a woman under 30 with Graves' hyperthyroidism.

This clonotype was seen repeatedly, ten times or more. V is TRBV4-1 and J is TRBJ1-1; D gene uncertain. The length of the CDR3 is 14 residues. Trimming removed 0 bases at V and 3 bases at J, with 8 bases between. The germline gives CDR1 MGHRA, CDR2 YSYEKL. The CDR3 sequence: CASSQDLRDTEAFF. DNA for the CDR3: TGCGCCAGCAGCCAAGATCTGAGGGACACTGAAGCTTTCTTT.

Note on this clonotype: A much larger clone differs by one base, so this may be a read error. V usage is TRBV6-1 and J usage is TRBJ1-2; 7 nucleotides match TRBD1. Per the germline V gene, CDR1 is MNHNS and CDR2 is SASEGT. The CDR3 length is 13 residues. The CDR3 loop reads CAIRQGPNCGYTF. In DNA, the CDR3 is TGTGCCATAAGACAGGGACCTAACTGTGGCTACACCTTC.

Ten or more counts support this clonotype. The chain links TRBV29-1 to TRBJ2-2, with 8 bases aligning to TRBD1. The CDR3 totals 16 residues. Germline V lookup: CDR1 SQVTM, CDR2 ANQGSEA. J gave up 1 base and V 7 bases, and 11 bases lay outside the gene matches. The CDR3 reads CSARQGRTRNTGELFF. DNA for the CDR3: TGCAGCGCCCGACAGGGGAGGACCCGGAACACCGGGGAGCTGTTTTTT.

This clonotype was observed at least ten times. The V gene is TRBV18, the J gene TRBJ1-1; D perhaps matches TRBD1 (5 bases). The CDR3 sequence is 13 residues long. Germline V CDR1 and CDR2: KGHSH, LQKENI. V was pared by 4 bases and J by 5 bases, with 11 bases between. CDR3 in amino acids: CASSRQGRTEAFF. CDR3 DNA sequence: TGTGCCAGCTCACGTCAGGGTCGGACTGAAGCTTTCTTT.

This clonotype was detected only once. This chain uses TRBV15 with TRBJ1-5; a weak D match, TRBD1 (5 bases). The CDR3 length is 16 residues. V was cut by 5 bases and J by 1 base, with 15 bases left in between. Germline V gives CDR1 LNHNV, CDR2 YYDKDF (reference sequence). The CDR3 sequence is CATSPQRGRSNQPQHF. The CDR3 nucleotides are TGTGCCACCAGCCCGCAAAGGGGCCGCAGCAATCAGCCCCAGCATTTT.

This clonotype has ten or more counts. The rearrangement uses TRBV6-2 or TRBV6-3 and TRBJ1-1; 7 nucleotides match TRBD1. Germline V gene lookup returns CDR1 MNHEY and CDR2 SVGEGT. The CDR3 is made up of 13 amino acids. V was clipped by 4 bases and J by 5 bases; unmatched bases: 4. CDR3 DNA: TGTGCCAGCAGTTTCCACAGGGGTACTGAAGCTTTCTTT. Translated: CASSFHRGTEAFF.

The gene calls are TRBV13 and TRBJ2-5; 7 bases align to TRBD1. Looked up from germline, CDR1 is PRHDT and CDR2 is FYEKMQ (reference sequence). The CDR3 sequence is 13 residues long. Losses at the gene ends were 9 bases for V and 1 base for J; bases not matched to a gene: 5. CDR3 residues: CASRYRGQETQYF. CDR3 DNA: TGTGCCAGTCGCTACAGGGGCCAAGAGACCCAGTACTTC.

The V gene is TRBV19, the J gene TRBJ1-5; the match to TRBD1 covers 9 bases. The CDR3 is 15 residues long. V was pared by 6 bases and J by 3 bases, with 6 bases of the junction left unmatched. CDR1 is LNHDA, CDR2 SQIVND, per germline (reference sequence). CDR3 region: CASRADRGDNQPQHF. The DNA for the CDR3 is TGTGCCAGTAGAGCCGACAGGGGGGACAATCAGCCCCAGCATTTT.

The chain joins TRBV4-3 to TRBJ1-1, with D possibly being TRBD1 (5 bases). The CDR3 sequence is 14 residues long. V was pared by 0 bases and J by 2 bases, with 7 bases between. The V gene's germline CDR1 is LGHNA and CDR2 YSLEER. CDR3 sequence reads: CASSQDGGNTEAFF. In DNA, the CDR3 is TGCGCCAGCAGCCAAGATGGGGGAAACACTGAAGCTTTCTTT.

The rearrangement uses TRBV20-1 and TRBJ2-5, with 12 bases lining up with TRBD1. The CDR3 totals 17 residues. Trimming took 3 bases from V and 5 from J; bases not matched to a gene: 13. CDR1 DFQATT and CDR2 SNEGSKA come from the germline V gene (reference sequence). For the CDR3, the DNA is TGCAGTGCTAGTCCCACCGTAGGGACAGGGGGCTGGGAGACCCAGTACTTC. Protein: CSASPTVGTGGWETQYF.

This clonotype was observed many times. V is TRBV24-1 and J is TRBJ1-2; weak D call: TRBD1 (5 bases). The V end was cut by 1 base, the J end by 8 bases, with 10 bases between. The CDR3 totals 13 residues. CDR1 and CDR2 (germline): KGHDR, SFDVKD. CDR3 sequence (DNA): TGTGCCACCAGTGATTTCGGGGGTTTCGGCTACACCTTC. It yields the protein CATSDFGGFGYTF.

This clonotype has a handful of counts. The chain is built from TRBV11-2 and TRBJ2-2; the D gene is possibly TRBD2 (6 bases). Trimming left V 5 bases short and J 6 bases short, with 22 bases between. Germline V gene sequence: CDR1 SGHAT, CDR2 FQNNGV. The CDR3 consists of 17 residues. The CDR3 region is CASSVGPGLLRPGELFF. DNA for the CDR3: TGTGCCAGCAGCGTGGGTCCGGGACTTCTCCGGCCCGGGGAGCTGTTTTTT.

The chain employs TRBV29-1 and TRBJ2-2; D unclear. The CDR3 is made up of 12 amino acids. Germline CDR1 is SQVTM and CDR2 is ANQGSEA. Trimming removed 8 bases at V and 3 bases at J, with 10 bases between. CDR3 nucleotide sequence: TGCAGCTTGCCCGAGTACACCGGGGAGCTGTTTTTT. Amino acids: CSLPEYTGELFF.

This clonotype showed up just a few times. The CDR3 DNA reads as TGTGCCACCAGCATGAGATCCACTAGCACAGATACGCAGTATTTT. Its translation: CATSMRSTSTDTQYF. V and J are TRBV24-1 and TRBJ2-3; D unresolved. The V end was cut by 7 bases, the J end by 0 bases, with 13 bases between. CDR3 length equals 15 residues. Germline-derived CDR1 and CDR2 are KGHDR and SFDVKD.

The CDR3 loop is CASSLVPQGAYEQYF. As DNA, the CDR3 is TGTGCCAGCAGCTTAGTACCTCAGGGAGCCTACGAGCAGTACTTC. The gene calls are TRBV11-3 and TRBJ2-7; the D call may be TRBD1 or TRBD2 (5 bases each). CDR1 is SGHNT and CDR2 is YENEEA in the germline V gene. V was shortened by 1 base and J by 2 bases, with 12 bases between the two germline ends. There are 15 residues in the CDR3. Together with reference TRBV11-3 and TRBJ2-7, the CDR3 gives the full variable domain: EAGVVQSPRYKIIEKKQPVAFWCNPISGHNTLYWYLQNLGQGPELLIRYENEEAVDDSQLPKDRFSAERLKGVDSTLKIQPAELGDSAVYLCASSLVPQGAYEQYFGPGTRLTVT.

In its sample, this clonotype was seen many times. The chain has TRBV10-3 and TRBJ1-6, with D uncertain. The germline V and J ends were trimmed by 1 base and 6 bases, with 13 bases remaining between them. The CDR3 contains 16 residues. Germline loops: CDR1 ENHRY, CDR2 SYGVKD. The CDR3 here is CAISEFAGGGNSPLHF. CDR3 coding DNA: TGTGCCATCAGTGAGTTTGCGGGCGGTGGTAATTCACCCCTCCACTTT.

This clonotype was picked up many times. The J gene is TRBJ1-1, the V gene TRBV7-6; TRBD1 agrees at 7 bases. V lost 5 bases and J lost 1; bases outside the gene matches: 4. CDR1 is SGHVS and CDR2 is FNYEAQ in the germline V gene. The CDR3 length is 14 residues. CDR3 nucleotides: TGTGCCAGCAGCAACGGACAGGAGAACACTGAAGCTTTCTTT. Translating it yields CASSNGQENTEAFF.

V gene TRBV7-3 combines with J gene TRBJ2-6; 9 nucleotides match TRBD2. This CDR3 comprises 15 residues. J was trimmed by 4 bases and V by 3 bases; bases with no gene match: 1. Germline V gene data show CDR1 as SGHTA and CDR2 as FQGTGA. The CDR3 DNA follows: TGTGCCAGCAGCTTCCTAGCGGGAGGGGCCAACGTCCTGACTTTC. Its translation is CASSFLAGGANVLTF.

The chain recombines TRBV13 with TRBJ1-1; possibly TRBD1 for D (5 bases). The CDR3 is 12 amino acids. Deletions cut 0 bases from V and 14 bases from J, with 13 bases between. The germline V gene encodes CDR1 PRHDT and CDR2 FYEKMQ (reference sequence). CDR3: CASSLGGRVGFF. The CDR3 region has the DNA TGTGCCAGCAGCTTAGGGGGACGTGTGGGCTTCTTT.

The V gene is TRBV9, the J gene TRBJ2-2, with a tentative D call TRBD2 (5 bases). Germline V gene data show CDR1 as SGDLS and CDR2 as YYNGEE. V lost 0 bases to trimming and J lost 11 bases, with 17 bases between them. The CDR3 loop spans 15 amino acids. CDR3 DNA sequence: TGTGCCAGCAGCGTAGAGGGCGGGTTCTCCTACGAGCTGTTTTTT. This translates into CASSVEGGFSYELFF. The whole variable domain, filled in from reference TRBV9 and TRBJ2-2, reads DSGVTQTPKHLITATGQRVTLRCSPRSGDLSVYWYQQSLDQGLQFLIQYYNGEERAKGNILERFSAQQFPDLHSELNLSSLELGDSALYFCASSVEGGFSYELFFGEGSRLTVL.